The T cell receptor (beta chain) described here comes from a study of PD-1 blockade in classical Hodgkin lymphoma. Clones were read by immunoSEQ multiplex PCR, and TCRdb kept only the in-frame ones, dropping some. Among more than 15,000 clones listed, about 90% were seen once. Germline CDR1 reads MNHEY; CDR2 reads SVGAGI. This CDR3 is 14 amino acids long. Losses at the gene ends were 5 bases for V and 10 bases for J; bases not matched to a gene: 6. Noted time point: newly diagnosed, previously untreated cHL patient sample. With magnetic negative selection, CD4+ T cells were purified from PBMCs that had been thawed. Peripheral samples used as comparators were newly diagnosed, untreated classical Hodgkin lymphoma PBMCs.

The rearrangement links TRBV6-5 to TRBJ2-1; 12 nucleotides agree with TRBD2. The clonotype comes from a human donor with classical Hodgkin lymphoma. Sequenced input: CD4+ T cells from blood. This CDR3 reads CASSLAGGPYEQFF. CDR3 coding DNA: TGTGCCAGCAGTCTAGCGGGAGGGCCATACGAGCAGTTCTTC.